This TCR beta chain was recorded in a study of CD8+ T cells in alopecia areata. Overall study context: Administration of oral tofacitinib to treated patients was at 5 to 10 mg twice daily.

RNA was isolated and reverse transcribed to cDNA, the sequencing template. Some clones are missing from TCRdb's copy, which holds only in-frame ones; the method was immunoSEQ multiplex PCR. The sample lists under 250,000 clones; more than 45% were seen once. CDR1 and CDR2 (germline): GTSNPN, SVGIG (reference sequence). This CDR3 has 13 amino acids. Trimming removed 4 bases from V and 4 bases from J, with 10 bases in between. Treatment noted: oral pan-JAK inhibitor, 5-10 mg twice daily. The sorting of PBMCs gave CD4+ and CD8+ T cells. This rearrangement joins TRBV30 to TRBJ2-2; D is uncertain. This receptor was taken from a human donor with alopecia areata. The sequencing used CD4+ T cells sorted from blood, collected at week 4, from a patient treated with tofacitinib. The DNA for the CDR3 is TGTGCCTGGAATGCGCAGACCACCGGGGAGCTGTTTTTT. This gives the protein CAWNAQTTGELFF. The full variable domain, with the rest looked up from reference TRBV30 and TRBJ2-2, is SQTIHQWPATLVQPVGSPLSLECTVEGTSNPNLYWYRQAAGRGLQLLFYSVGIGQISSEVPQNLSASRPQDRQFILSSKKLLLSDSGFYLCAWNAQTTGELFFGEGSRLTVL.